One and the same sample provided the 10 T cell receptor beta chains below, sequenced in a study of T-cell memory formation after mild COVID-19. MiXCR was run by TCRdb on the 5' RACE reads, yielding one entry per CDR3 protein. In the table there are a few hundred thousand distinct CDR3 sequences, 16% of which are singletons. Sequencing was carried out using PBMCs or a T cell subset sorted from them (not recorded which). These receptors were obtained from a man between 18 and 29 years old who had mild COVID-19 (a few samples of this study predate the infection). Cell type and time point are not known.

This clonotype occurred many times. The chain employs TRBV24-1 and TRBJ2-2; D is unclear. CDR1 and CDR2 (germline): KGHDR, SFDVKD. CDR3 size: 12 residues. Trimming stripped 4 bases from V and 1 base from J, with 0 bases between. CDR3 sequence (DNA): TGTGCCACCAGTGAGAACACCGGGGAGCTGTTTTTT. Protein product: CATSENTGELFF.

The chain combines TRBV20-1 with TRBJ2-4; 9 nucleotides match TRBD1. The CDR3 has 14 residues. The trim removed 3 bases at V and 6 bases at J, leaving 6 bases unmatched. Germline V gene sequence: CDR1 DFQATT, CDR2 SNEGSKA (reference sequence). The CDR3 protein is CSASTGGERNIQYF. The CDR3 DNA sequence: TGCAGTGCTAGCACAGGGGGCGAAAGAAACATTCAGTACTTC.

This clonotype was observed a handful of times. The chain joins TRBV5-1 to TRBJ1-2; D gene unclear. V shed 0 bases and J shed 10 bases, with 10 bases lying between them. Germline V lookup: CDR1 SGHRS, CDR2 YFSETQ. The CDR3 has 12 residues. DNA for the CDR3: TGCGCCAGCAGCTTGGACCTAGACTTCTACACCTTC. Protein product: CASSLDLDFYTF.

There are a few counts of this clonotype. V gene TRBV7-9 combines with J gene TRBJ1-1; no reliable D call. V was cut by 7 bases and J by 1 base, with 7 bases left in between. The length of the CDR3 is 12 residues. Germline-derived CDR1 and CDR2 are SEHNR and FQNEAQ (reference sequence). The CDR3 reads CASTGGNTEAFF. In DNA form, the CDR3 reads TGTGCCAGCACCGGCGGGAACACTGAAGCTTTCTTT.

A few counts support this clonotype. The gene calls are TRBV5-6 and TRBJ1-2, with D uncertain. Germline lookup yields CDR1 SGHDT and CDR2 YYEEEE. The CDR3 covers 13 residues. Trimming removed 0 bases from V and 8 bases from J, with 11 bases in between. CDR3 protein: CASSLDSFGGYTF. The CDR3 DNA is TGTGCCAGCAGCTTGGACAGCTTCGGGGGCTACACCTTC. Full variable domain (outside the CDR3, taken from reference TRBV5-6 and TRBJ1-2): DAGVTQSPTHLIKTRGQQVTLRCSPKSGHDTVSWYQQALGQGPQFIFQYYEEEERQRGNFPDRFSGHQFPNYSSELNVNALLLGDSALYLCASSLDSFGGYTFGSGTRLTVV.

A few counts support this clonotype. The V call is TRBV7-2, the J call TRBJ2-3; 9 bases agree with TRBD2. The trim removed 6 bases at V and 1 base at J, leaving 8 bases unmatched. The CDR3 length is 16 residues. Germline CDR1 reads SGHTA; CDR2 reads FQGNSA. The CDR3 DNA reads TGTGCCAGCAGGAGAAATAGCGGGGGTGGCACAGATACGCAGTATTTT. This sequence encodes CASRRNSGGGTDTQYF.

This clonotype was counted between two and nine times. The rearrangement joins TRBV28 to TRBJ2-3; 9 positions agree with TRBD2. This CDR3 contains 16 residues. V lost 5 bases, J lost 4 bases, and 10 bases stayed unmatched. Germline CDR1 is MDHEN and CDR2 is SYDVKM. The CDR3 sequence is CASSPQLAGSSDTQYF. The CDR3 region has the DNA TGTGCCAGCAGTCCACAGCTAGCGGGGAGTTCAGATACGCAGTATTTT.

In its sample, this clonotype was seen a few times. The gene calls are TRBV15 and TRBJ2-2, with unresolved D. The V gene's germline CDR1 is LNHNV and CDR2 YYDKDF (reference sequence). The CDR3 runs to 13 residues. V lost 3 bases to trimming and J lost 4 bases, with 6 bases between them. CDR3 nucleotides: TGTGCCACCAGCAGGCCGGGCACCGGGGAGCTGTTTTTT. Amino acid sequence: CATSRPGTGELFF. Looking up the rest from reference TRBV15 and TRBJ2-2 gives the full variable domain: DAMVIQNPRYQVTQFGKPVTLSCSQTLNHNVMYWYQQKSSQAPKLLFHYYDKDFNNEADTPDNFQSRRPNTSFCFLDIRSPGLGDTAMYLCATSRPGTGELFFGEGSRLTVL.

This clonotype was seen a few times. The chain couples TRBV29-1 to TRBJ1-1, with 10 bases that match TRBD1. The CDR3 has 13 amino acids. Germline values: CDR1 SQVTM, CDR2 ANQGSEA. The ends lost 7 bases at V and 7 bases at J; junction bases unmatched: 9. CDR3: CSDLTGGSGEAFF. CDR3 bases: TGCAGCGATCTGACAGGGGGCTCAGGTGAAGCTTTCTTT. The full variable domain, rest sourced from reference TRBV29-1 and TRBJ1-1, is SAVISQKPSRDICQRGTSLTIQCQVDSQVTMMFWYRQQPGQSLTLIATANQGSEATYESGFVIDKFPISRPNLTFSTLTVSNMSPEDSSIYLCSDLTGGSGEAFFGQGTRLTVV.

The gene calls are TRBV15 and TRBJ2-5; D uncertain. There are 14 residues in the CDR3. From germline, CDR1 is LNHNV and CDR2 YYDKDF (reference sequence). Trimming took off 0 bases at V and 5 bases at J, with 10 bases between the two ends. The CDR3 nucleotides are TGTGCCACCAGCAGAGATTCGGAGAAGGAGACCCAGTACTTC. Encoded protein: CATSRDSEKETQYF.